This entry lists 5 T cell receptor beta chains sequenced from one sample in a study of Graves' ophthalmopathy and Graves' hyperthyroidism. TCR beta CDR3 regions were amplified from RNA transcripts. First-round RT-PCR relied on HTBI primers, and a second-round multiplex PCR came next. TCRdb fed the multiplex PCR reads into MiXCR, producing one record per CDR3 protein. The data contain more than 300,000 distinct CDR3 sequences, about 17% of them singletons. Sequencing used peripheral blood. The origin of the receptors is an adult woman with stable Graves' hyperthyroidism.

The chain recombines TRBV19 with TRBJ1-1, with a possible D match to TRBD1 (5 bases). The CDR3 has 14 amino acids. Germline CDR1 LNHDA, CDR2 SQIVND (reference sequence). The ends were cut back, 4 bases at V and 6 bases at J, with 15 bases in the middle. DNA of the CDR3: TGTGCCAGTAGTACAAAGGCCGTAGGGGCTGAAGCTTTCTTT. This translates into CASSTKAVGAEAFF.

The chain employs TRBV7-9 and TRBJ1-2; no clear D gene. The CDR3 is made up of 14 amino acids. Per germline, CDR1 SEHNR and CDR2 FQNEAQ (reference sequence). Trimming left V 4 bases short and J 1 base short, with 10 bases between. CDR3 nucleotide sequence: TGTGCCAGCAGCTCCCTGGATGGTAACTATGGCTACACCTTC. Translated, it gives CASSSLDGNYGYTF.

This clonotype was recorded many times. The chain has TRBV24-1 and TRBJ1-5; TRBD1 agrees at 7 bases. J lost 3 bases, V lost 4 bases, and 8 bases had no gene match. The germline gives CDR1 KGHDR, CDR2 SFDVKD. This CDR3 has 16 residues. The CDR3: CATSDSGQYPNQPQHF. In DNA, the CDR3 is TGTGCCACCAGTGACTCGGGACAGTATCCCAATCAGCCCCAGCATTTT.

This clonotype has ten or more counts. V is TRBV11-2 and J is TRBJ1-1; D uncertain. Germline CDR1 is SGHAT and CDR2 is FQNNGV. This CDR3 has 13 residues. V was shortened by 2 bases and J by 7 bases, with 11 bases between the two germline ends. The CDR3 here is CASSLIPNGEAFF. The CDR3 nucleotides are TGTGCCAGCAGCTTAATCCCAAACGGTGAAGCTTTCTTT.

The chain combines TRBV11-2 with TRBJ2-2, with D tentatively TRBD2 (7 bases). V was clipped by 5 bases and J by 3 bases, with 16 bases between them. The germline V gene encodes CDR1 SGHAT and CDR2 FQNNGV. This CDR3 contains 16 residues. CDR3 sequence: CASSRGVRGDTGELFF. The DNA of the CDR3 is TGTGCCAGCAGCCGGGGGGTCAGGGGAGACACCGGGGAGCTGTTTTTT.